Below are 6 T cell receptor beta chains sequenced from a single sample in a study of PD-1 blockade in classical Hodgkin lymphoma. TCRdb's copy holds only in-frame clones and misses some; the assay was immunoSEQ multiplex PCR. The table has roughly 21,000 clones, more than 75% seen once. Time point reported: newly diagnosed, previously untreated cHL patient sample. After PBMCs were thawed, their CD8+ T cells were isolated by magnetic negative selection. The sample taken for sequencing was CD8+ T cells from blood. These receptors all come from a human donor with classical Hodgkin lymphoma.

The chain uses TRBV5-1 and TRBJ2-5, with D perhaps TRBD1 or TRBD2 (5 bases each). Trimming cost V 0 bases and J 2 bases, with 8 bases left between them. Per germline, CDR1 SGHRS and CDR2 YFSETQ. This CDR3 comprises 14 residues. For the CDR3, the DNA is TGCGCCAGCAGCTTGGAGTGGGGGCAAGAGACCCAGTACTTC. Translating gives CASSLEWGQETQYF.

V usage is TRBV6-5 and J usage is TRBJ2-5, with 9 bases lining up with TRBD2. Germline V CDR1 and CDR2: MNHEY, SVGAGI. The length of the CDR3 is 14 residues. J was trimmed by 5 bases and V by 8 bases; bases with no gene match: 9. CDR3 loop: CASLGGGAGETQYF. CDR3 coding DNA: TGTGCCAGCCTTGGCGGGGGGGCAGGGGAGACCCAGTACTTC.

CDR3 loop: CASSIAAGVEQYF. CDR3 coding DNA: TGTGCCAGTAGTATAGCCGCAGGGGTCGAGCAGTACTTC. The V call is TRBV19, the J call TRBJ2-7; D is possibly TRBD1 (6 bases). From germline, CDR1 is LNHDA and CDR2 SQIVND (reference sequence). The CDR3 sequence is 13 residues long. The V end lost 1 base, the J end lost 6 bases, and 10 bases lay between the germline ends.

J is TRBJ1-1 and V is TRBV4-3; TRBD1 agrees at 8 bases. The CDR3 sequence is 16 residues long. V was clipped by 0 bases and J by 3 bases; unmatched bases: 6. Germline assignment: CDR1 LGHNA and CDR2 YSLEER. This chain's CDR3 is CASSQDTGGSDTEAFF. The CDR3 nucleotides read TGCGCCAGCAGCCAAGACACAGGGGGGTCGGACACTGAAGCTTTCTTT.

V and J are TRBV19 and TRBJ1-2, with a possible D match to TRBD1 (5 bases). V lost 3 bases, J lost 6 bases, and 17 bases lay in between. The CDR3 consists of 15 residues. Germline V gene data show CDR1 as LNHDA and CDR2 as SQIVND (reference sequence). CDR3 nucleotide sequence: TGTGCCAGTAGTATCATACGACAGACCTTAGATGGCTACACCTTC. Protein: CASSIIRQTLDGYTF.

The chain uses TRBV5-6 and TRBJ2-7; 10 positions match TRBD1. Trimming cost V 3 bases and J 3 bases; bases outside gene matches: 6. CDR3 length equals 15 residues. Germline CDR1 SGHDT, CDR2 YYEEEE. CDR3 loop: CASSYGGTGVYEQYF. The CDR3 DNA reads TGTGCCAGCAGCTATGGAGGGACAGGGGTCTACGAGCAGTACTTC. Based on the CDR3 plus reference TRBV5-6 and TRBJ2-7, the full variable domain is DAGVTQSPTHLIKTRGQQVTLRCSPKSGHDTVSWYQQALGQGPQFIFQYYEEEERQRGNFPDRFSGHQFPNYSSELNVNALLLGDSALYLCASSYGGTGVYEQYFGPGTRLTVT.